What follows is one T cell receptor (beta chain) and its context. What it binds is not known. V was clipped by 1 base and J by 7 bases; unmatched bases: 7. Looked up from germline, CDR1 is LGHNA and CDR2 is YSLEER. CDR3 size: 15 residues. This entry comes from a study of STAT5B mutations in CD4+ large granular lymphocyte leukemia. The study's findings and limits: Higher CD4+ than CD8+ T-LGLL clonality might reflect small sample size. Compared with healthy controls (2/35), patient top clones favored TRBV06 (8/27). Without putative leukemic clones, patient CD4-sorted repertoires remained more clonal than healthy CD4+ repertoires.

Control samples were healthy donors' buffy coats. The table came from immunoSEQ multiplex PCR; TCRdb's copy has only in-frame clones and leaves some out. The table has about 32,000 clones, around four fifths seen once. The clonotype comes from a human donor in good health. The sequenced sample consisted of CD4+ T cells from blood buffy coats. The chain has TRBV4-3 and TRBJ2-1; 7 nucleotides align to TRBD1. The DNA for the CDR3 is TGCGCCAGCAGCCAAGGCTCAACAGGGGCAAATGAGCAGTTCTTC. Protein: CASSQGSTGANEQFF.